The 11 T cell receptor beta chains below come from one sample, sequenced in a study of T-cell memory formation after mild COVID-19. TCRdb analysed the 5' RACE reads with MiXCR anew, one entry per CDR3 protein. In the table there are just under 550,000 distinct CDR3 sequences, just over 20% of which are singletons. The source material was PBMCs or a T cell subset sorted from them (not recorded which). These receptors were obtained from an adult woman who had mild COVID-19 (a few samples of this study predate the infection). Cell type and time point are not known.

CDR3 amino acids: CASTPARGGPETQYF. The CDR3 DNA sequence: TGTGCCAGCACCCCGGCGCGGGGGGGCCCTGAGACCCAGTACTTC. The chain has TRBV6-1 and TRBJ2-5; 9 bases agree with TRBD2. Germline CDR1 MNHNS, CDR2 SASEGT. The CDR3 has 15 amino acids. Unmatched junction bases numbered 11, after V lost 7 bases and J lost 5 bases.

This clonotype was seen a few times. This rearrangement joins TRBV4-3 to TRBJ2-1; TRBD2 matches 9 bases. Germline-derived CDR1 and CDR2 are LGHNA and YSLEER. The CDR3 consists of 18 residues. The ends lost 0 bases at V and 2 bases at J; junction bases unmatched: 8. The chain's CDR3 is CASSQESIAGDTYNEQFF. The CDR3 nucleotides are TGCGCCAGCAGCCAAGAATCGATAGCGGGAGACACCTACAATGAGCAGTTCTTC.

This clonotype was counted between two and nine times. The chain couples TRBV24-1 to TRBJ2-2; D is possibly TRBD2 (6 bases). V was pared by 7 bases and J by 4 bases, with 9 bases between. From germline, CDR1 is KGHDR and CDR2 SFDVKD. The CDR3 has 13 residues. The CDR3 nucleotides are TGTGCCACCAGACCCGGGGGCACCGGGGAGCTGTTTTTT. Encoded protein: CATRPGGTGELFF.

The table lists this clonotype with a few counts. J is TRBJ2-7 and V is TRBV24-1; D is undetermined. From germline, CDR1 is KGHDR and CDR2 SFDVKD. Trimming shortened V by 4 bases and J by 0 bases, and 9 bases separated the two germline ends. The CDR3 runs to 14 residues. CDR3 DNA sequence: TGTGCCACCAGTGACACGGGTAGCTCCTACGAGCAGTACTTC. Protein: CATSDTGSSYEQYF.

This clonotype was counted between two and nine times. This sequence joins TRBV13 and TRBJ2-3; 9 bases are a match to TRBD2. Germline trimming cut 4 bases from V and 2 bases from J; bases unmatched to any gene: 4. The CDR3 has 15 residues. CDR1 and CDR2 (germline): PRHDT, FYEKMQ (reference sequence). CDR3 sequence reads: CASSSKREATDTQYF. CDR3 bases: TGTGCCAGCAGCTCCAAGCGGGAGGCCACAGATACGCAGTATTTT.

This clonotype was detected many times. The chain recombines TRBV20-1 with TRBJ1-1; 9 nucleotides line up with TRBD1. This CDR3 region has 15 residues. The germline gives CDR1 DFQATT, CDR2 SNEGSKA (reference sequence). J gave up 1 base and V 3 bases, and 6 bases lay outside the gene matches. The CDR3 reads CSARRSGQGNTEAFF. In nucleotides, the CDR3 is TGCAGTGCTAGGAGATCGGGACAGGGGAACACTGAAGCTTTCTTT.

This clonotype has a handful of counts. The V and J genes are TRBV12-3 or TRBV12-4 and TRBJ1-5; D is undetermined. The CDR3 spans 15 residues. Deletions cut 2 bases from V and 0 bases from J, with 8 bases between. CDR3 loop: CASSLSGSSNQPQHF. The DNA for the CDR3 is TGTGCCAGCAGTTTATCGGGGTCTAGCAATCAGCCCCAGCATTTT.

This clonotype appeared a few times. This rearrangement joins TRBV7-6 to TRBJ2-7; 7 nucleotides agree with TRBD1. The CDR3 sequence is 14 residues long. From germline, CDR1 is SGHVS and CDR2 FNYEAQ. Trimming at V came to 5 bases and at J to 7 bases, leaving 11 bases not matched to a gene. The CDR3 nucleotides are TGTGCCAGCAGCGCCCGGGACAGTTCGGAAGAGCAGTACTTC. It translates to CASSARDSSEEQYF.

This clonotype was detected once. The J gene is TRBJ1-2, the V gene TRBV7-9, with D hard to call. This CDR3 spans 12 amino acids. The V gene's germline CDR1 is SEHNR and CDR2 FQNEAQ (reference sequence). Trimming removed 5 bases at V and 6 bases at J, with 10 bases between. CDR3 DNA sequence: TGTGCCAGCAGCCCTGGCACGAATGGCTACACCTTC. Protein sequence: CASSPGTNGYTF.

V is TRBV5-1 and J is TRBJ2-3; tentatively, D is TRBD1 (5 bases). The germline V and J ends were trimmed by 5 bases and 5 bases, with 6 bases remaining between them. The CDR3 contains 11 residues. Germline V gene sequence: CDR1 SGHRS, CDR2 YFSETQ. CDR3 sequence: CASRGEDTQYF. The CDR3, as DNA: TGCGCCAGCAGAGGGGAAGATACGCAGTATTTT.

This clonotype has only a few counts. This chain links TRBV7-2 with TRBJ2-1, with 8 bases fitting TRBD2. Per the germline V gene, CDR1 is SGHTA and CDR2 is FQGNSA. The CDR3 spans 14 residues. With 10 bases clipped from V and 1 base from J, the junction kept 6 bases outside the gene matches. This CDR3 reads CAIGTSNSYNEQFF. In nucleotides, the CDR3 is TGTGCCATCGGGACTAGTAATTCCTACAATGAGCAGTTCTTC.